These 17 T cell receptor beta chains were sequenced from one sample in a study of blood T cell repertoires in COVID-19. Sequencing used immunoSEQ multiplex PCR; TCRdb keeps in-frame clones, though not all of them. Of about 83,000 clones in the sample, 80% to 90% are singletons; the top ten hold 15%. Sequencing was carried out using peripheral blood. The receptor source for this set is a woman older than 75 with acute or convalescent COVID-19.

The chain carries TRBV6-2 or TRBV6-3 and TRBJ1-6; unclear D gene. Germline loops: CDR1 MNHEY, CDR2 SVGEGT. There are 19 residues in the CDR3. Trimming stripped 0 bases from V and 0 bases from J, with 15 bases between. CDR3 in DNA: TGTGCCAGCAGTTACTCGGCCGGCGGTTTGAGCTCCTATAATTCACCCCTCCACTTT. Encoded protein: CASSYSAGGLSSYNSPLHF.

V and J are TRBV5-1 and TRBJ1-6; the match to TRBD1 covers 8 bases. From germline, CDR1 is SGHRS and CDR2 YFSETQ. The CDR3 contains 14 residues. Losses at the gene ends were 4 bases for V and 10 bases for J; bases not matched to a gene: 7. As DNA, the CDR3 is TGCGCCAGCAGCACTGGACAGGGCGACTCACCCCTCCACTTT. It translates to CASSTGQGDSPLHF.

This chain uses TRBV5-1 with TRBJ2-5; D not resolved. Germline V gene data show CDR1 as SGHRS and CDR2 as YFSETQ. This CDR3 has 16 amino acids. Trimming shortened V by 4 bases and J by 4 bases, and 20 bases separated the two germline ends. The CDR3 loop reads CASSDAGRPLGETQYF. The CDR3 nucleotides read TGCGCCAGCAGCGACGCAGGTCGGCCCTTAGGAGAGACCCAGTACTTC.

This rearrangement joins TRBV19 to TRBJ2-5; 10 bases map to TRBD1. Germline trimming cut 4 bases from V and 8 bases from J; bases unmatched to any gene: 10. Germline V gene lookup returns CDR1 LNHDA and CDR2 SQIVND (reference sequence). The CDR3 is 15 amino acids. The CDR3, as DNA: TGTGCCAGTAGTAGCCGGGACAGGGGACGTGAAACCCAGTACTTC. Protein sequence: CASSSRDRGRETQYF.

The chain couples TRBV2 to TRBJ2-7; D is perhaps TRBD1 (6 bases). CDR1 is SNHLY, CDR2 FYNNEI, per germline. The CDR3 is 14 amino acids. Trimming shortened V by 6 bases and J by 2 bases, and 14 bases separated the two germline ends. CDR3 nucleotide sequence: TGTGCCAGCAGGCACAGGGAAGGGGCCTACGAGCAGTACTTC. Protein sequence: CASRHREGAYEQYF.

DNA for the CDR3: TGTGCCAGCAGTTACGAGTCGGGAATTGGAACTGAAGCTTTCTTT. It encodes CASSYESGIGTEAFF. The chain recombines TRBV6-5 with TRBJ1-1; D call uncertain. V was pared by 2 bases and J by 5 bases, with 15 bases between. Germline V gene lookup returns CDR1 MNHEY and CDR2 SVGAGI. This CDR3 has 15 amino acids.

V usage is TRBV3-1 (or the pseudogene TRBV3-2) and J usage is TRBJ2-7; 9 bases agree with TRBD1. J lost 3 bases, V lost 4 bases, and 4 bases had no gene match. The CDR3 runs 14 residues. Germline V gene data show CDR1 as LGHDT and CDR2 as YNNKEL (reference sequence). The CDR3, as DNA: TGTGCCAGCAGCCCATCGGGACAGGGCTACGAGCAGTACTTC. Protein product: CASSPSGQGYEQYF.

The chain carries TRBV20-1 and TRBJ2-5; a weak D match, TRBD2 (7 bases). Germline V CDR1 and CDR2: DFQATT, SNEGSKA (reference sequence). The CDR3 has 14 amino acids. Trimming took off 3 bases at V and 0 bases at J, with 11 bases between the two ends. The CDR3 loop is CSASGGGYQETQYF. CDR3 DNA sequence: TGCAGTGCTAGTGGCGGGGGCTACCAAGAGACCCAGTACTTC.

Only one count was recorded for this clone. This chain uses TRBV28 with TRBJ2-2; no clear D gene. In germline, CDR1 is MDHEN, CDR2 SYDVKM. The CDR3 spans 17 residues. Trimming took 5 bases from V and 4 from J, leaving 20 bases between them. CDR3 DNA: TGTGCCAGCAGTCCTAGTAAACCCGGGTCGGGCACCGGGGAGCTGTTTTTT. Amino acid sequence: CASSPSKPGSGTGELFF.

The chain joins TRBV12-5 to TRBJ2-3; tentatively, D is TRBD2 (6 bases). The CDR3 consists of 13 residues. The germline V and J ends were trimmed by 6 bases and 4 bases, with 11 bases remaining between them. The germline gives CDR1 LGHNT, CDR2 FRNRAP. CDR3 loop: CASGGGWADTQYF. The CDR3 bases are TGTGCTAGTGGAGGAGGGTGGGCAGATACGCAGTATTTT.

The J gene is TRBJ1-2, the V gene TRBV3-1 (or the pseudogene TRBV3-2), with TRBD1 as a possible D gene (5 bases). The CDR3 consists of 13 residues. V was trimmed by 2 bases and J by 9 bases, leaving 13 bases between them. CDR1 is LGHDT and CDR2 is YNNKEL in the germline V gene (reference sequence). The CDR3 nucleotides read TGTGCCAGCAGCCAACCCGGACATCCCAGCTACACCTTC. Amino acids: CASSQPGHPSYTF.

The chain employs TRBV6-6 and TRBJ2-7; D not certain. Germline lookup yields CDR1 MNHNY and CDR2 SVGAGI (reference sequence). The length of the CDR3 is 11 residues. Trimming pared 8 bases from V and 2 bases from J, leaving 7 bases between. For the CDR3, the DNA is TGTGCCAGCCAAGAGACCTACGAGCAGTACTTC. This codes for CASQETYEQYF.

V is TRBV27 and J is TRBJ2-5; D is perhaps TRBD2 (6 bases). Germline CDR1 reads MNHEY; CDR2 reads SMNVEV (reference sequence). V was shortened by 6 bases and J by 4 bases, with 15 bases between the two germline ends. The CDR3 runs to 14 residues. CDR3 amino acids: CASSPVGLLETQYF. In DNA form, the CDR3 reads TGTGCCAGCAGCCCTGTGGGACTTTTAGAGACCCAGTACTTC.

The V gene is TRBV18, the J gene TRBJ1-1; 9 bases fit TRBD1. Germline lookup yields CDR1 KGHSH and CDR2 LQKENI. V lost 5 bases and J lost 4; bases outside the gene matches: 5. The CDR3 length is 14 residues. CDR3 DNA sequence: TGTGCCAGCTCAGAACAGGGGGCCGCCACTGAAGCTTTCTTT. Encoded protein: CASSEQGAATEAFF. Together with reference TRBV18 and TRBJ1-1, the CDR3 gives the full variable domain: NAGVMQNPRHLVRRRGQEARLRCSPMKGHSHVYWYRQLPEEGLKFMVYLQKENIIDESGMPKERFSAEFPKEGPSILRIQQVVRGDSAAYFCASSEQGAATEAFFGQGTRLTVV.

This sequence joins TRBV25-1 and TRBJ1-4; 10 nucleotides align to TRBD1. The V and J ends lost 3 bases and 8 bases, in that order; junction bases with no gene match: 6. Germline V gene lookup returns CDR1 MGHDK and CDR2 SYGVNS. The CDR3 is 15 amino acids. The CDR3 nucleotides read TGTGCCAGCAGTGACCCCGGGACAGGGGAAGAAAAACTGTTTTTT. Protein product: CASSDPGTGEEKLFF.

The chain has TRBV5-6 and TRBJ2-1, with D perhaps matching TRBD1 (6 bases). CDR1 and CDR2 from the germline V gene are SGHDT and YYEEEE. This CDR3 has 11 residues. Trimming left V 2 bases short and J 12 bases short, with 9 bases between. CDR3 sequence reads: CASSLQGGQFF. The CDR3 DNA follows: TGTGCCAGCAGCTTACAGGGTGGGCAGTTCTTC.

This clone has a single count. The chain recombines TRBV2 with TRBJ1-5; no clear D gene. The V gene lost 7 bases and the J gene lost 7 bases, with 20 bases spanning the gap. Germline loops: CDR1 SNHLY, CDR2 FYNNEI. The CDR3 contains 15 residues. Here the CDR3 DNA reads TGTGCCAGCACCGAGGGAGGGAGGGCTGGGCAGCCCCAGCATTTT. It codes for CASTEGGRAGQPQHF.